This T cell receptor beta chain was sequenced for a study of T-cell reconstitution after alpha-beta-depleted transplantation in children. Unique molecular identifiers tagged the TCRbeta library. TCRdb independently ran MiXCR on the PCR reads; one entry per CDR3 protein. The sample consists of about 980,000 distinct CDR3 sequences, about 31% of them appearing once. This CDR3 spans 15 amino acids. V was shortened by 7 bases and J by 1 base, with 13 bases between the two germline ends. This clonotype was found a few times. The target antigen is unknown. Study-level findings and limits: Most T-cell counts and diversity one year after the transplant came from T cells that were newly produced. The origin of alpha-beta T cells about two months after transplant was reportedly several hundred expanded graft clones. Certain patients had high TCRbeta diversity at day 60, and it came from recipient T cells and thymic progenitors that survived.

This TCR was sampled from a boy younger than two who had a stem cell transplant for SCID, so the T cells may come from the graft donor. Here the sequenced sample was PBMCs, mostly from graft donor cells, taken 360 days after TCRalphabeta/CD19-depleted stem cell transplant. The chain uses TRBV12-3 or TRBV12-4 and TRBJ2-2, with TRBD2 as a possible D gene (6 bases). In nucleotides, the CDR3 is TGTGCCAGCACCGAGCGGGTTATGAACACCGGGGAGCTGTTTTTT. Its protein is CASTERVMNTGELFF.